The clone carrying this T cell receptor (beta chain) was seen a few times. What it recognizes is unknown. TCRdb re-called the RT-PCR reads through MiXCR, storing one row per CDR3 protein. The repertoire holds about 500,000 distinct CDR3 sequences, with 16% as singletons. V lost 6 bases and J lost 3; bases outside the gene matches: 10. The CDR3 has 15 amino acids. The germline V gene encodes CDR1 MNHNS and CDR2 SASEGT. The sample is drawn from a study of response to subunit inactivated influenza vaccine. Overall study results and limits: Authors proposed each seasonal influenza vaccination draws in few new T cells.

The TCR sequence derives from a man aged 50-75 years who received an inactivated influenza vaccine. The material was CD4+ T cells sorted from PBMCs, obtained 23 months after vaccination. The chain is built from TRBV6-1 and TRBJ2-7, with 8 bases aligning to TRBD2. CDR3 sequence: CASRTKRGLDYEQYF. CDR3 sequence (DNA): TGTGCCAGCAGAACGAAGCGGGGGCTCGACTACGAGCAGTACTTC.